The following is a TCR beta chain sequence with its context. This record belongs to a study of CD8 T cells in Susac syndrome. Trimming left V 5 bases short and J 0 bases short, with 14 bases between. The germline CDR1 and CDR2 sequences are SGHTA and FQGNSA. The CDR3 runs 15 residues. With random hexamers, about 0.45 to 1 ug RNA was reverse transcribed. Via MiXCR, TCRdb re-called the immunoSEQ multiplex PCR reads, giving one row per CDR3 protein. The sample has roughly 200,000 distinct CDR3 sequences; 95% are singletons. The multiple sclerosis control group consisted of treatment-naive patients whose relapsing-remitting disease, which was either stable or active, fulfilled revised McDonald criteria. TEMRA cells were FACS-enriched, unlike CD8+ and CD4+ T cells, which were negatively isolated.

Sequencing was carried out using CD4+ T cells from PBMCs. This clonotype originated in a human donor with multiple sclerosis. The rearrangement joins TRBV7-2 to TRBJ2-7, with D hard to call. For the CDR3, the DNA is TGTGCCAGCAGCCTCTTGGGGTATAACTCCTACGAGCAGTACTTC. Amino acids: CASSLLGYNSYEQYF. The full variable domain, its missing parts supplied by reference TRBV7-2 and TRBJ2-7, is GAGVSQSPSNKVTEKGKDVELRCDPISGHTALYWYRQSLGQGLEFLIYFQGNSAPDKSGLPSDRFSAERTGGSVSTLTIQRTQQEDSAVYLCASSLLGYNSYEQYFGPGTRLTVT.